The subject of this entry is one TCR beta chain. The data originate from a study of cytomegalovirus exposure and HLA in healthy donors. Both 60 Vbeta primers and 13 Jbeta primers went into the PCR. Clones were read by immunoSEQ multiplex PCR, and TCRdb kept only the in-frame ones, dropping some. Of about 140,000 clones listed, roughly 80% are singletons. V was cut by 4 bases and J by 4 bases, with 8 bases left in between. CDR1 SEHNR and CDR2 FQNEAQ come from the germline V gene (reference sequence). This CDR3 region has 13 residues. This TCR was recovered from a woman in her forties or fifties in good health and CMV-seropositive. Sequenced material: PBMCs. The chain carries TRBV7-9 and TRBJ1-5; D ambiguous. Here the CDR3 reads CASSSAPNQPQHF. The CDR3 bases are TGTGCCAGCAGCTCAGCCCCAAATCAGCCCCAGCATTTT.